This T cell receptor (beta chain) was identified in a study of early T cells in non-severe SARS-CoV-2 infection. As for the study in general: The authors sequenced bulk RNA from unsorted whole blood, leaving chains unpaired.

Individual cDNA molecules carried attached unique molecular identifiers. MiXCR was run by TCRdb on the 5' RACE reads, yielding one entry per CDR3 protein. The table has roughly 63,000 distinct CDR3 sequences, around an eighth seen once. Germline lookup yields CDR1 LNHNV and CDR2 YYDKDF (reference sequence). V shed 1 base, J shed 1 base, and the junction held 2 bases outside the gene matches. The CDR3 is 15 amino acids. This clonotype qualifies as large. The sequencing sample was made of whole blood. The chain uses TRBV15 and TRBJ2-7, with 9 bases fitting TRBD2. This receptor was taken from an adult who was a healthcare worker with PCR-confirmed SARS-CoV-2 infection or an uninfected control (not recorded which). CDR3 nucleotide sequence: TGTGCCACCAGCAGAGCGGCGGGAGGGTCCTACGAGCAGTACTTC. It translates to CATSRAAGGSYEQYF.